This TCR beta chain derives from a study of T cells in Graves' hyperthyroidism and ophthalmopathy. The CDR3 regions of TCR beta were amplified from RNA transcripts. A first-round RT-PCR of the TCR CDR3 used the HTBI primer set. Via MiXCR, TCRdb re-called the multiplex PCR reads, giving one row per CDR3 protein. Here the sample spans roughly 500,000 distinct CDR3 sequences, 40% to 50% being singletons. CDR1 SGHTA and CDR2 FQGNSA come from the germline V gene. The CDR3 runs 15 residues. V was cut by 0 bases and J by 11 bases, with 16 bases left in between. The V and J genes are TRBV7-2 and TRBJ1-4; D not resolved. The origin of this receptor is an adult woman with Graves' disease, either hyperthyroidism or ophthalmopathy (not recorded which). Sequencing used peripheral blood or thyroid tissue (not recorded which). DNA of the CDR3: TGTGCCAGCAGCTTAGCAGGCAGAGACTATGGGAAACTGTTTTTT. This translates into CASSLAGRDYGKLFF.